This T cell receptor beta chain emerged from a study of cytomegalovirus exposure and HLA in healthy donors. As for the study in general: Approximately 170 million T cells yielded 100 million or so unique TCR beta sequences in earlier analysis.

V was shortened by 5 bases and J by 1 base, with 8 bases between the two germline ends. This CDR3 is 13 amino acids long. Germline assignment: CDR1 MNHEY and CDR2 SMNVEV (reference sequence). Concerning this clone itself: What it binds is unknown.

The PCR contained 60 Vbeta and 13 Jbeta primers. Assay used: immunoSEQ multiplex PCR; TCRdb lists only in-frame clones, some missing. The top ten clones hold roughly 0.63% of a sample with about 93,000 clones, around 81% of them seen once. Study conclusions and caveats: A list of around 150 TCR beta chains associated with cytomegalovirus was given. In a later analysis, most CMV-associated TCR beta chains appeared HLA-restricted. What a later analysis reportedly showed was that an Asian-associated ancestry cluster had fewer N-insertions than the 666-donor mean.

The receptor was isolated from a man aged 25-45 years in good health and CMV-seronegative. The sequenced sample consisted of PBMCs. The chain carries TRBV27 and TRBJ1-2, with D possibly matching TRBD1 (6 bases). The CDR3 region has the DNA TGTGCCAGCAGTCGACAGGTTAACTATGGCTACACCTTC. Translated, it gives CASSRQVNYGYTF.